These 8 T cell receptor beta chains came from one sample sequenced in a study of blood T cell repertoires in COVID-19. Using immunoSEQ multiplex PCR, the repertoire was profiled, and TCRdb retains in-frame clones only, with some absent. The sample carries approximately 53,000 clones, 81% recorded once. The sequenced sample consisted of peripheral blood. All receptors derive from an elderly woman with COVID-19, enrolled during active disease.

The chain is built from TRBV30 and TRBJ2-5; 12 positions agree with TRBD1. Germline V gives CDR1 GTSNPN, CDR2 SVGIG (reference sequence). V dropped 3 bases and J dropped 7; count of bases not matched to a gene: 6. This CDR3 comprises 14 residues. CDR3 DNA: TGTGCCTGGAGCCAGGGACAGGGGGCAGGGACCCAGTACTTC. Amino acids: CAWSQGQGAGTQYF.

The chain's CDR3 is CASSEVGQRNQPQHF. CDR3 bases: TGTGCCAGCAGTGAAGTTGGGCAGCGCAATCAGCCCCAGCATTTT. This chain connects TRBV2 to TRBJ1-5, with D hard to call. Between the trimmed V and J ends, which lost 1 base and 2 bases, there was a span of 9 bases. This CDR3 is 15 amino acids long. Germline V gene lookup returns CDR1 SNHLY and CDR2 FYNNEI.

V gene TRBV10-3 combines with J gene TRBJ2-7; 8 positions match TRBD1. The V segment lost 6 bases and the J segment 4 bases; nucleotides outside the gene matches: 8. The length of the CDR3 is 14 residues. Germline lookup yields CDR1 ENHRY and CDR2 SYGVKD. In DNA form, the CDR3 reads TGTGCCATCAGGAAGAGACAGGGGCTTTACGAGCAGTACTTC. Amino acid sequence: CAIRKRQGLYEQYF.

The J gene is TRBJ2-1, the V gene TRBV11-3; 9 nucleotides line up with TRBD2. This CDR3 has 16 amino acids. Germline values: CDR1 SGHNT, CDR2 YENEEA. V lost 5 bases and J lost 1; bases outside the gene matches: 6. CDR3 protein: CASSQIAGASYNEQFF. The CDR3 nucleotides read TGTGCCAGCAGCCAAATAGCGGGAGCTTCCTACAATGAGCAGTTCTTC.

The chain joins TRBV6-6 to TRBJ1-2; 7 bases line up with TRBD1. This CDR3 has 14 residues. Trimming cost V 2 bases and J 9 bases; bases outside gene matches: 9. Germline lookup yields CDR1 MNHNY and CDR2 SVGAGI (reference sequence). The CDR3 loop is CASSYAVQGVSYTF. The CDR3 coding sequence is TGTGCCAGCAGTTACGCAGTTCAGGGGGTTAGCTACACCTTC.

The rearrangement uses TRBV27 and TRBJ2-2, with TRBD2 matching over 8 bases. The V gene's germline CDR1 is MNHEY and CDR2 SMNVEV (reference sequence). V shed 2 bases and J 3 bases; nucleotides not matched to a gene: 8. The CDR3 is made up of 17 amino acids. The CDR3 DNA sequence: TGTGCCAGCAGTTTAAAAATTAGCGGGGCCTACACCGGGGAGCTGTTTTTT. Protein product: CASSLKISGAYTGELFF.

The chain recombines TRBV18 with TRBJ2-3, with D possibly matching TRBD2 (6 bases). The V end was cut by 5 bases, the J end by 2 bases, with 8 bases between. Per the germline V gene, CDR1 is KGHSH and CDR2 is LQKENI. The CDR3 length is 13 residues. The CDR3 protein is CASSGGTTDTQYF. CDR3 DNA sequence: TGTGCCAGCTCAGGAGGGACCACAGATACGCAGTATTTT.

J is TRBJ2-7 and V is TRBV5-1; D unresolved. The CDR3 loop spans 11 amino acids. The germline V gene encodes CDR1 SGHRS and CDR2 YFSETQ. With 2 bases removed from V and 3 bases from J, the gap between germline ends came to 3 bases. The CDR3 region has the DNA TGCGCCAGCAGCTTTTACTACGAGCAGTACTTC. Amino acids: CASSFYYEQYF.